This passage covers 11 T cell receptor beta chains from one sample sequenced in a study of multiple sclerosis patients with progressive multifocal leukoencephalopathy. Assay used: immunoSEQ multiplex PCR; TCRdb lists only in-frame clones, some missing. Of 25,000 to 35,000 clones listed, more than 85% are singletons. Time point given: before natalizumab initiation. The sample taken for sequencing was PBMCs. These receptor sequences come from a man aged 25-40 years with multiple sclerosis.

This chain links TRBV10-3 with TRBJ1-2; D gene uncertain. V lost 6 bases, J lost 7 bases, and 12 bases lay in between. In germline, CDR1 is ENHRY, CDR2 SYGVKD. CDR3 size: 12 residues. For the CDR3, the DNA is TGTGCCATCAGCCTGCCCCTTAGTGGCTACACCTTC. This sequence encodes CAISLPLSGYTF.

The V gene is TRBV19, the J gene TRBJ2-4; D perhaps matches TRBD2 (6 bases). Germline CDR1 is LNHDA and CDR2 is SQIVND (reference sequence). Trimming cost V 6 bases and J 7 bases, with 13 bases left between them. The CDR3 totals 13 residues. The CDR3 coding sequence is TGTGCCAGTAGCGGATCAGGGAGGAACATTCAGTACTTC. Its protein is CASSGSGRNIQYF.

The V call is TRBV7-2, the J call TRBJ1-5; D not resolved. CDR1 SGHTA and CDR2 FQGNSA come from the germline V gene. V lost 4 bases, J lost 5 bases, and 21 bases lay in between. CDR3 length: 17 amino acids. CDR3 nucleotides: TGTGCCAGCAGCTCCGCCCAAGGGATTGGAGGGCATCAGCCCCAGCATTTT. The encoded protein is CASSSAQGIGGHQPQHF.

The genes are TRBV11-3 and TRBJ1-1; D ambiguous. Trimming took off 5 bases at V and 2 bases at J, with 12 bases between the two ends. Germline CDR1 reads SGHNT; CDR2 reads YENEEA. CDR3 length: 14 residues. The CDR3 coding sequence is TGTGCCAGCAGCCTCGGTGTCCTAAACACTGAAGCTTTCTTT. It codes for CASSLGVLNTEAFF.

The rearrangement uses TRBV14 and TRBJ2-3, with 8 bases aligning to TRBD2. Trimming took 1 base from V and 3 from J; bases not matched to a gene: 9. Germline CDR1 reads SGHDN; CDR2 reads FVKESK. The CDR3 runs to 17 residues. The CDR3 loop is CASSQAGGPGRTDTQYF. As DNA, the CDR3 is TGTGCCAGCAGCCAAGCGGGAGGGCCGGGAAGAACAGATACGCAGTATTTT.

CDR3 nucleotides: TGTGCCAGCAGCGTAGGGACTAGCGGGAGATGGGGCACAGATACGCAGTATTTT. This codes for CASSVGTSGRWGTDTQYF. The chain recombines TRBV9 with TRBJ2-3, with TRBD2 matching over 13 bases. This CDR3 has 18 amino acids. V gave up 0 bases and J gave up 1 base; unmatched junction bases: 5. CDR1 is SGDLS, CDR2 YYNGEE, per germline. The full variable domain, completed using reference TRBV9 and TRBJ2-3, is DSGVTQTPKHLITATGQRVTLRCSPRSGDLSVYWYQQSLDQGLQFLIQYYNGEERAKGNILERFSAQQFPDLHSELNLSSLELGDSALYFCASSVGTSGRWGTDTQYFGPGTRLTVL.

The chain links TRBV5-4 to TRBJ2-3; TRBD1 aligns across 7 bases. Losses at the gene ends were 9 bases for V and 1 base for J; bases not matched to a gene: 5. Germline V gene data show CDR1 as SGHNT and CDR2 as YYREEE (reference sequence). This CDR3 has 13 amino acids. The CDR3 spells CAIPQGGTDTQYF. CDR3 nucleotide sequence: TGTGCCATCCCCCAGGGGGGCACAGATACGCAGTATTTT.

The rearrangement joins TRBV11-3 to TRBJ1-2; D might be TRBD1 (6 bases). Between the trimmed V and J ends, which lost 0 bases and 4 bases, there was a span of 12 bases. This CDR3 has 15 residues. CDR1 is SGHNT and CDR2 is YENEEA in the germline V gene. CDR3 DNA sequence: TGTGCCAGCAGCTTAGATCCTCCCAGGGGCTATGGCTACACCTTC. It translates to CASSLDPPRGYGYTF.

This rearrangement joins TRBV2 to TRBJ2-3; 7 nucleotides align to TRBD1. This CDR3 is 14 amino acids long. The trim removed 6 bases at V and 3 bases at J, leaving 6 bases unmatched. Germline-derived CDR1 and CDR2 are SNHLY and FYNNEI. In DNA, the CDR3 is TGTGCCAGCAGGCGACAGGGCGGGACAGATACGCAGTATTTT. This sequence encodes CASRRQGGTDTQYF.

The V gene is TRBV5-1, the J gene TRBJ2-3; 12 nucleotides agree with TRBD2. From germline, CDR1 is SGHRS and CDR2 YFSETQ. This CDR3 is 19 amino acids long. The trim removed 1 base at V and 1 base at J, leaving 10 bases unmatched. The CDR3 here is CASSLLLAGGTGGTDTQYF. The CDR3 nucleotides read TGCGCCAGCAGCTTGCTACTAGCGGGAGGCACTGGGGGCACAGATACGCAGTATTTT. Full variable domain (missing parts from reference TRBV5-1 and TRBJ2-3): KAGVTQTPRYLIKTRGQQVTLSCSPISGHRSVSWYQQTPGQGLQFLFEYFSETQRNKGNFPGRFSGRQFSNSRSEMNVSTLELGDSALYLCASSLLLAGGTGGTDTQYFGPGTRLTVL.

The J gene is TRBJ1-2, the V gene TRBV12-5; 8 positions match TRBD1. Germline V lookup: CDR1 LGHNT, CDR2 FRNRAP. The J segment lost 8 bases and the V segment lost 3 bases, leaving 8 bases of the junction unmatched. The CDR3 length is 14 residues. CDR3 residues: CASGFYRTGFGYTF. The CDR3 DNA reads TGTGCTAGTGGTTTTTACAGGACAGGGTTCGGCTACACCTTC.